This T cell receptor beta chain derives from a study of T-cell reconstitution after alpha-beta-depleted transplantation in children. The V end lost 5 bases, the J end lost 7 bases, and 9 bases lay between the germline ends. Germline loops: CDR1 SEHNR, CDR2 FQNEAQ (reference sequence). The CDR3 is 12 amino acids. Study outcomes and limitations: Expanded graft clones, several hundred of them, were reportedly the source of alpha-beta T cells about two months after transplant.

During its preparation, the TCRbeta library received unique molecular identifiers. MiXCR, run by TCRdb on the PCR reads, gives a single entry per CDR3 protein. The sample lists approximately 8,000 distinct CDR3 sequences, approximately 11% occurring once. This clonotype was counted at least ten times. What it binds is unknown. The clonotype originates from a patient aged 2 to 9 who had a stem cell transplant for inherited bone marrow failure, so the T cells may come from the graft donor. The V and J genes are TRBV7-9 and TRBJ1-5, with no clear D. This specimen was PBMCs, mostly from graft donor cells, taken 60 days after TCRalphabeta/CD19-depleted stem cell transplant. CDR3 coding DNA: TGTGCCAGCAGCCTTACTGCCCAGCCCCAGCATTTT. Its protein product is CASSLTAQPQHF.